These 15 T cell receptor beta chains were sequenced from one sample in a study of cutaneous CD30+ T cell lymphoproliferative disorder and hepatitis E. Here immunoSEQ multiplex PCR was the method, and the copy in TCRdb shows in-frame clones only, minus some. This sample carries about 8,000 clones, approximately 74% of them seen once, and the ten largest clones take more than 0.95%. The source material was blood. Receptor source: a human donor with a cutaneous T cell lymphoproliferative disorder associated with hepatitis E virus.

This clone has just one count. V is TRBV7-2 and J is TRBJ2-7, with D perhaps being TRBD1 or TRBD2 (5 bases each). Germline CDR1 and CDR2: SGHTA and FQGNSA. V shed 6 bases and J shed 3 bases, with 12 bases lying between them. The CDR3 sequence is 13 residues long. CDR3 DNA sequence: TGTGCCAGCAGTATTACTAGGGGCTACGAGCAGTACTTC. Its protein is CASSITRGYEQYF.

The chain joins TRBV27 to TRBJ2-5; TRBD1 is a possible D gene (5 bases). The CDR3 has 15 amino acids. Germline values: CDR1 MNHEY, CDR2 SMNVEV (reference sequence). Trimming stripped 3 bases from V and 4 bases from J, with 15 bases between. This chain's CDR3 is CASSFSAGQGETQYF. The CDR3 nucleotides read TGTGCCAGCAGTTTTTCGGCAGGGCAGGGAGAGACCCAGTACTTC.

The chain is built from TRBV7-2 and TRBJ1-2; 8 bases fit TRBD1. V lost 5 bases to trimming and J lost 4 bases; unmatched junction nucleotides: 12. CDR3 length: 16 residues. Per germline, CDR1 SGHTA and CDR2 FQGNSA. CDR3 loop: CASSEWDRPRGYGYTF. Here the CDR3 DNA reads TGTGCCAGCAGCGAATGGGACAGGCCGAGGGGCTATGGCTACACCTTC.

This clone came up once. The chain couples TRBV15 to TRBJ2-5; TRBD1 agrees at 9 bases. The V gene end was trimmed by 0 bases and the J gene end by 5 bases; junction bases not matched to a gene: 10. Germline lookup yields CDR1 LNHNV and CDR2 YYDKDF (reference sequence). The CDR3 runs 17 residues. CDR3 amino acids: CATSRDPDRGDTETQYF. The CDR3 coding sequence is TGTGCCACCAGCAGAGATCCCGACAGGGGGGATACGGAGACCCAGTACTTC.

V gene TRBV7-9 combines with J gene TRBJ1-4; D gene ambiguous. Germline V gene data show CDR1 as SEHNR and CDR2 as FQNEAQ (reference sequence). The CDR3 loop spans 14 amino acids. Trimming pared 4 bases from V and 6 bases from J, leaving 12 bases between. CDR3 nucleotides: TGTGCCAGCAGCTACGCCGGGGTCCATGAAAAACTGTTTTTT. Translation: CASSYAGVHEKLFF.

The chain links TRBV10-3 to TRBJ2-2; no clear D gene. V dropped 7 bases and J dropped 3 bases, with 3 bases sitting between them. Germline V CDR1 and CDR2: ENHRY, SYGVKD. The CDR3 covers 11 residues. The CDR3 DNA is TGTGCCATCAAGGACACCGGGGAGCTGTTTTTT. Translating gives CAIKDTGELFF.

The chain joins TRBV5-1 to TRBJ2-5, with D possibly TRBD1 on 6 matching bases. Trimming cost V 3 bases and J 9 bases, with 15 bases left between them. Per germline, CDR1 SGHRS and CDR2 YFSETQ. This CDR3 has 13 amino acids. The CDR3 nucleotides read TGCGCCAGCAGCTCGATCTCCGACAGGCCCCAGTACTTC. Its translation is CASSSISDRPQYF.

V usage is TRBV7-2 and J usage is TRBJ2-3; maybe TRBD2 (7 bases). The CDR3 consists of 14 residues. From germline, CDR1 is SGHTA and CDR2 FQGNSA. V dropped 1 base and J dropped 7 bases, with 12 bases sitting between them. CDR3 protein: CASSLGGGGNTQYF. DNA for the CDR3: TGTGCCAGCAGCTTAGGGGGGGGCGGGAATACGCAGTATTTT.

This chain connects TRBV27 to TRBJ2-7; weak D call: TRBD2 (6 bases). CDR1 is MNHEY and CDR2 is SMNVEV in the germline V gene (reference sequence). CDR3 size: 13 residues. The V and J ends lost 2 bases and 5 bases respectively, with 10 bases between them. CDR3 sequence reads: CASSLMWGDEQYF. The CDR3 DNA follows: TGTGCCAGCAGTTTAATGTGGGGGGACGAGCAGTACTTC.

This clone was detected a few times. V usage is TRBV23-1 and J usage is TRBJ2-7; 8 nucleotides match TRBD1. TRBV23-1 is recorded as an ORF, its role being uncertain. This CDR3 is built from 17 residues. Losses at the gene ends were 2 bases for V and 1 base for J; bases not matched to a gene: 10. The CDR3 protein is CASSQELRGTGSYEQYF. The CDR3 DNA sequence: TGCGCCAGCAGTCAAGAGTTGAGGGGGACAGGATCCTACGAGCAGTACTTC.

V usage is TRBV9 and J usage is TRBJ2-5; the D gene could be TRBD1 or TRBD2 (6 bases each). The CDR3 is 16 amino acids. Trimming left V 0 bases short and J 4 bases short, with 16 bases between. Germline V gene sequence: CDR1 SGDLS, CDR2 YYNGEE. The CDR3 loop is CASSVGGGPRGETQYF. As DNA, the CDR3 is TGTGCCAGCAGCGTAGGTGGAGGGCCCAGGGGAGAGACCCAGTACTTC. Looking up the rest from reference TRBV9 and TRBJ2-5 gives the full variable domain: DSGVTQTPKHLITATGQRVTLRCSPRSGDLSVYWYQQSLDQGLQFLIQYYNGEERAKGNILERFSAQQFPDLHSELNLSSLELGDSALYFCASSVGGGPRGETQYFGPGTRLLVL.

Comment on this clone: Just one base apart from a much larger clone, this may be a read error. The chain joins TRBV6-1 to TRBJ1-5; D remains unclear. This CDR3 has 13 amino acids. Germline values: CDR1 MNHNS, CDR2 SASEGT. The V end lost 4 bases, the J end lost 2 bases, and 6 bases lay between the germline ends. CDR3 in DNA: TGTGCCAGCAGTGGAAGGGGCAATCAGCCCCAGCATTTT. It codes for CASSGRGNQPQHF.

CDR3 amino acids: CASIEGRGYTEAFF. The CDR3 nucleotides read TGTGCCAGCATCGAGGGAAGGGGCTATACTGAAGCTTTCTTT. The rearrangement links TRBV7-2 to TRBJ1-1; D might be TRBD1 (5 bases). The V gene's germline CDR1 is SGHTA and CDR2 FQGNSA. This CDR3 spans 14 amino acids. V gave up 7 bases and J gave up 5 bases, with 17 bases separating them.

This clone occurred a few times. V usage is TRBV4-1 and J usage is TRBJ1-1; the D gene is possibly TRBD1 (6 bases). The CDR3 loop spans 13 amino acids. CDR1 and CDR2 (germline): MGHRA, YSYEKL. Trimming took off 5 bases at V and 8 bases at J, with 15 bases between the two ends. DNA for the CDR3: TGCGCCAGCAGCGTGAAGAGACAGGCAGAAGCTTTCTTT. Its protein product is CASSVKRQAEAFF.

The rearrangement uses TRBV5-8 and TRBJ1-1, with 7 bases matching TRBD1. This CDR3 has 14 residues. Trimming removed 0 bases from V and 3 bases from J; junction bases left unmatched: 2. Germline V gene sequence: CDR1 SGHTS, CDR2 YDEGEE. CDR3 coding DNA: TGTGCCAGCAGCTTGGGGGACAGCTACACTGAAGCTTTCTTT. The encoded protein is CASSLGDSYTEAFF.